Below, one T cell receptor (beta chain) is given with its context. The CDR3 consists of 16 residues. Germline CDR1 reads MDHEN; CDR2 reads SYDVKM. Trimming cost V 1 base and J 3 bases, with 12 bases left between them. The data derive from a study of Graves' ophthalmopathy and Graves' hyperthyroidism. Beta-chain TCR CDR3 regions were amplified from RNA transcripts. The authors performed first-round RT-PCR with HTBI primers and then a second-round multiplex PCR. TCRdb reanalysed the multiplex PCR reads using MiXCR and keeps one entry per CDR3 protein. The sample holds hundreds of thousands of distinct CDR3 sequences; roughly 20% are singletons and the top ten take around 7%.

Sequenced material: peripheral blood. This rearrangement joins TRBV28 to TRBJ2-2; D call uncertain. The clonotype was recovered from a woman aged 18-29 years with stable Graves' hyperthyroidism. Some clones in this sample may be carry-over from other donors' samples. CDR3 protein: CASSLSVSPYTGELFF. For the CDR3, the DNA is TGTGCCAGCAGTTTATCCGTCAGCCCCTACACCGGGGAGCTGTTTTTT.